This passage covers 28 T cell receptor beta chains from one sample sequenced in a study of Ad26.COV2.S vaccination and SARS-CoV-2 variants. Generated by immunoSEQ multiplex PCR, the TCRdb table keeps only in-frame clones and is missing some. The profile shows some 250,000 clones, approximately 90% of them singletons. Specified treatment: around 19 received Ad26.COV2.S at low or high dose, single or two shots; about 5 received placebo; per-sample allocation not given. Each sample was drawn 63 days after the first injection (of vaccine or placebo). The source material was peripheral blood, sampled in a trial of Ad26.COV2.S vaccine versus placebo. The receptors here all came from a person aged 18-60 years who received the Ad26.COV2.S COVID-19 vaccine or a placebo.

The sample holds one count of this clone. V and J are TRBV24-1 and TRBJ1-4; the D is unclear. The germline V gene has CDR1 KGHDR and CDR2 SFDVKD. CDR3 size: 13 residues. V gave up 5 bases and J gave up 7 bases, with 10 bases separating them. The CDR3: CATSGPVGEKLFF. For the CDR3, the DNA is TGTGCCACCAGTGGACCGGTAGGTGAAAAACTGTTTTTT.

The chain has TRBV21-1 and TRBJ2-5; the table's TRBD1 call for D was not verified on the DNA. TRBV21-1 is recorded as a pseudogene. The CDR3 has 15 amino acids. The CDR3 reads CASSKKNRGEETQYF. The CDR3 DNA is TGTGCCAGCAGCAAAAAAAACAGGGGGGAAGAGACCCAGTACTTC.

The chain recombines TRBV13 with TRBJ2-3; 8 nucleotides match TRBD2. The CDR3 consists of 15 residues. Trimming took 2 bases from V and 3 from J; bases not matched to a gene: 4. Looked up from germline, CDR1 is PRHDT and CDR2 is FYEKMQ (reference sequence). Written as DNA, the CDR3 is TGTGCCAGCAGCTTAACCCCTAGCGGGACAGATACGCAGTATTTT. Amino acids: CASSLTPSGTDTQYF.

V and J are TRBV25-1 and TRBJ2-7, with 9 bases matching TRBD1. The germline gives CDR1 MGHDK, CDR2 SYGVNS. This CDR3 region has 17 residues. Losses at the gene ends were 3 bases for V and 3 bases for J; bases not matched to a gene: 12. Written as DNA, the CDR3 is TGTGCCAGCAGTGAGGCCCCCGGGACAGGGATCGGCTACGAGCAGTACTTC. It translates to CASSEAPGTGIGYEQYF.

CDR3 protein: CASSQVTRHGGEQYF. As DNA, the CDR3 is TGTGCCAGCAGCCAAGTTACGAGACATGGGGGGGAGCAGTACTTC. The V gene is TRBV3-1 (or the pseudogene TRBV3-2), the J gene TRBJ2-7; D possibly corresponds to TRBD2 (6 bases). Between the trimmed V and J ends, which lost 1 base and 7 bases, there was a span of 17 bases. Germline assignment: CDR1 LGHDT and CDR2 YNNKEL (reference sequence). There are 15 residues in the CDR3.

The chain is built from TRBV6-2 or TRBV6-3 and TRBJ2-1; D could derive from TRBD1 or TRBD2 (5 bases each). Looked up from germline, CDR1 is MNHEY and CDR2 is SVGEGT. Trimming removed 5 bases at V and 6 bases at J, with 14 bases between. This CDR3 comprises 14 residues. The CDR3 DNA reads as TGTGCCAGCAGTCACAGCAGGGAGCCCAATGAGCAGTTCTTC. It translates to CASSHSREPNEQFF.

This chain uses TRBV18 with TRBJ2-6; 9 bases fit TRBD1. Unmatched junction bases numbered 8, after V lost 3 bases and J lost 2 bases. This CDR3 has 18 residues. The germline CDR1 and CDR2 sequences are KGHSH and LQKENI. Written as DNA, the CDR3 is TGTGCCAGCTCACCGAGGGGACAGGGTCGGACTGGGGCCAACGTCCTGACTTTC. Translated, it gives CASSPRGQGRTGANVLTF.

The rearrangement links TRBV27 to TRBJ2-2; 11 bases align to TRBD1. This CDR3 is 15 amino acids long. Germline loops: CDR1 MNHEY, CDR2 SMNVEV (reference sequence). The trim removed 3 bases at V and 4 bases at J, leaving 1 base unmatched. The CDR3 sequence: CASSFGQGATGELFF. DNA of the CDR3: TGTGCCAGCAGTTTTGGACAGGGGGCCACCGGGGAGCTGTTTTTT.

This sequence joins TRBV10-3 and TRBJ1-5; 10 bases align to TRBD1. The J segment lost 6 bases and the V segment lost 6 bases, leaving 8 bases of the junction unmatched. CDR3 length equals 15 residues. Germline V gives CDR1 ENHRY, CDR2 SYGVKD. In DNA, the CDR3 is TGTGCCATCAGCCCCACCGGGACAGGGGTTCAGCCCCAGCATTTT. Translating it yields CAISPTGTGVQPQHF.

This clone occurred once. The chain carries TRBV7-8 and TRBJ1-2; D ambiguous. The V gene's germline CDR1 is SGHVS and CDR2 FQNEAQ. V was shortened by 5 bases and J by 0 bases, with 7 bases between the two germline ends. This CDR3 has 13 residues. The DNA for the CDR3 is TGTGCCAGCAGCCCCAATACTAACTATGGCTACACCTTC. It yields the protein CASSPNTNYGYTF.

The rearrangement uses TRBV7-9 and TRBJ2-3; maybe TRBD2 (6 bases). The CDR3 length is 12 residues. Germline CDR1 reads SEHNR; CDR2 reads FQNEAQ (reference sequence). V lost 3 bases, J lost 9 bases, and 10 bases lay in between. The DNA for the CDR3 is TGTGCCAGCAGCTTGGAGGGTCTCACGCAGTATTTT. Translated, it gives CASSLEGLTQYF.

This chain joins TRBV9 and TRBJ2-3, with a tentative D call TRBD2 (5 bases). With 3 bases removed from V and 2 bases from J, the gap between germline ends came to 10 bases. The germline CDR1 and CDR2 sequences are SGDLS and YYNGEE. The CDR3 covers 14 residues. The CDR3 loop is CASSASSNTDTQYF. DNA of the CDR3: TGTGCCAGCAGCGCTAGCAGTAACACAGATACGCAGTATTTT.

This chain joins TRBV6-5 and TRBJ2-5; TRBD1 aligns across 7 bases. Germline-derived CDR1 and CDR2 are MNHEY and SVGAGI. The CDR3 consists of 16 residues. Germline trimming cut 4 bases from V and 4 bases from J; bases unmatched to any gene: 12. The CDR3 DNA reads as TGTGCCAGCAGTTCCTCCGATCAGACAGGGCCAGAGACCCAGTACTTC. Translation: CASSSSDQTGPETQYF.

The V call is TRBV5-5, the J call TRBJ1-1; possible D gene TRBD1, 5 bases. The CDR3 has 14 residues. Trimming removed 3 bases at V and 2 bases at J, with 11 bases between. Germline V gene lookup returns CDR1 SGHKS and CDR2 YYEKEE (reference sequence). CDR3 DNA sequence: TGTGCCAGCAGCTGGGGACCGGCAAACACTGAAGCTTTCTTT. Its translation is CASSWGPANTEAFF.

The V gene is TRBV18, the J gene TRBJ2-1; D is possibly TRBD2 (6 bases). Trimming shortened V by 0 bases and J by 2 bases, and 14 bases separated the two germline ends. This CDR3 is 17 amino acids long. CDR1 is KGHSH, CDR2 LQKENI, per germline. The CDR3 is CASSPPRRGSTYNEQFF. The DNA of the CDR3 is TGTGCCAGCTCACCACCTCGGCGGGGATCTACCTACAATGAGCAGTTCTTC.

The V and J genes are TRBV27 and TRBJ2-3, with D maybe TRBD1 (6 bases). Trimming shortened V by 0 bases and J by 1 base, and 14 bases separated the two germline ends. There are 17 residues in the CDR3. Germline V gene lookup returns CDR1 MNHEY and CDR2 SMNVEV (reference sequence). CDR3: CASSLSAPGTRTDTQYF. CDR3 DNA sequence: TGTGCCAGCAGTTTATCGGCCCCCGGGACACGCACAGATACGCAGTATTTT.

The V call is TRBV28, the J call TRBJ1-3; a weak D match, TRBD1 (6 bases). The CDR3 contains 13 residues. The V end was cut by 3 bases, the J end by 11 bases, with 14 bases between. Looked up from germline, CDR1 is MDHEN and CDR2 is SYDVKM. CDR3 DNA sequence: TGTGCCAGCAGTTTCGTCCAGGGGATTTCCATATATTTT. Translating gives CASSFVQGISIYF.

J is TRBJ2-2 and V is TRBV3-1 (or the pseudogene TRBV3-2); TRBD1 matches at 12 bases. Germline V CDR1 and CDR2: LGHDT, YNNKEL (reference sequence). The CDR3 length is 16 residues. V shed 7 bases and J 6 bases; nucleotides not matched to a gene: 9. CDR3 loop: CASTRRGQGAAGELFF. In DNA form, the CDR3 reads TGTGCCAGCACCCGGAGGGGACAGGGGGCGGCCGGGGAGCTGTTTTTT.

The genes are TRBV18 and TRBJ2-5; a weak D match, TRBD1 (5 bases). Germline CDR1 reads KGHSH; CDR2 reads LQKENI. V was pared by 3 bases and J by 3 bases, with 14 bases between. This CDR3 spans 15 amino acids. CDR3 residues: CASSPAGWYEETQYF. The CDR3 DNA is TGTGCCAGCTCACCGGCAGGGTGGTATGAAGAGACCCAGTACTTC.

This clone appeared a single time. This CDR3 is CASSSTGIWTYEQYF. As DNA, the CDR3 is TGTGCCAGCAGTTCGACAGGGATTTGGACCTACGAGCAGTACTTC. The chain carries TRBV27 and TRBJ2-7, with 7 bases aligning to TRBD1. The CDR3 is 15 residues long. The germline gives CDR1 MNHEY, CDR2 SMNVEV (reference sequence). V gave up 4 bases and J gave up 2 bases; unmatched junction bases: 8.

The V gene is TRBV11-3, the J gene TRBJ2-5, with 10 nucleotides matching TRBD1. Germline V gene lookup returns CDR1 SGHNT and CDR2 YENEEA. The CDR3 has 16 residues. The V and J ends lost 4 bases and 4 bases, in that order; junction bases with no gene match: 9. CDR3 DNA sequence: TGTGCCAGCAGCTACGGAGTTGGGGACAGGGGAGAGACCCAGTACTTC. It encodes CASSYGVGDRGETQYF.

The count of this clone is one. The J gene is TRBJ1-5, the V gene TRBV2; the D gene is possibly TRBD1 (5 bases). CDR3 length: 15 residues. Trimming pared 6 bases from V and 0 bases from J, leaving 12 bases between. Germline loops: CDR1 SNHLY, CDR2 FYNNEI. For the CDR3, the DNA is TGTGCCAGCAGCCCCGGACACCTTAGCAATCAGCCCCAGCATTTT. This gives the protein CASSPGHLSNQPQHF.

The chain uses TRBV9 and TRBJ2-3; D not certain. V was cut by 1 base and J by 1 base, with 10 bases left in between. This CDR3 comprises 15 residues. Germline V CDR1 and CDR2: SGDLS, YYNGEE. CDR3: CASSVKVGGTDTQYF. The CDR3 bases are TGTGCCAGCAGCGTAAAGGTGGGCGGCACAGATACGCAGTATTTT.

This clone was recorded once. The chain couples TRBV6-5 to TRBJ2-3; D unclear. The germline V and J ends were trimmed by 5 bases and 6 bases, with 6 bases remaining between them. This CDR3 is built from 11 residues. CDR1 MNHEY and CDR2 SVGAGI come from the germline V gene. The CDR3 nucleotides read TGTGCCAGCAGTCTACAGGATACGCAGTATTTT. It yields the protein CASSLQDTQYF.

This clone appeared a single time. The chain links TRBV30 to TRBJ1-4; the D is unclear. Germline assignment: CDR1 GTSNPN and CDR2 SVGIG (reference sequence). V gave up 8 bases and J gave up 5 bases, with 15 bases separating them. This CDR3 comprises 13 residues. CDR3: CATPDLGNEKLFF. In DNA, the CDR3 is TGTGCCACCCCGGACCTGGGGAATGAAAAACTGTTTTTT.

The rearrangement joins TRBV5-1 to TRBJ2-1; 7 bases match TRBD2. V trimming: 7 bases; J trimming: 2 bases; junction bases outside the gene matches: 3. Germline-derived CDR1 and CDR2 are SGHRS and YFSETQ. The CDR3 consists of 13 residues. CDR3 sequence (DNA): TGCGCCAGCCATGGGAGGGCCTACAATGAGCAGTTCTTC. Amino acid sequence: CASHGRAYNEQFF.

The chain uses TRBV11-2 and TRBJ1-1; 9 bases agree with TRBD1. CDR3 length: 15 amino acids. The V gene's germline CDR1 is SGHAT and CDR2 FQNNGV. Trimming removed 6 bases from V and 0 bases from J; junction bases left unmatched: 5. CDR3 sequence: CASRSDRGLNTEAFF. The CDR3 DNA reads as TGTGCCAGCAGATCAGACAGGGGGTTGAACACTGAAGCTTTCTTT.

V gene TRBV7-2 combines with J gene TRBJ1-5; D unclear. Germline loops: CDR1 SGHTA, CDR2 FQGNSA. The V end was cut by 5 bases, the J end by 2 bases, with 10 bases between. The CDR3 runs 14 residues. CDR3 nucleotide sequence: TGTGCCAGCAGCCCCGGACGGGGCAATCAGCCCCAGCATTTT. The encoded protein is CASSPGRGNQPQHF.